Listed here are 22 T cell receptor beta chains from one sample, sequenced in a study of blood T cell repertoires in COVID-19 (dated by TCRdb to about 2020). The library was prepared using the immunoSEQ multiplex PCR assay. The clones in this table, taken by TCRdb from immuneACCESS, are in-frame only. Not every clone is retained; where verified, under half of the shortfall comes from an unresolved V gene, and the cause of the rest is unknown. The sample yields 150,000 to 200,000 clones; roughly 80% were counted once. Clones ranked in the top ten supply 17% of the sample. The sequenced material came from PBMCs or T cells enriched from blood (not recorded which). Source of these receptors: a woman between 45 and 60 years old who had recovered from COVID-19.

This chain connects TRBV5-1 to TRBJ2-1; 8 positions agree with TRBD1. Looked up from germline, CDR1 is SGHRS and CDR2 is YFSETQ. The length of the CDR3 is 15 residues. V lost 0 bases, J lost 4 bases, and 3 bases stayed unmatched. CDR3 in DNA: TGCGCCAGCAGCTTGGCTACAGGGGGTTACAATGAGCAGTTCTTC. Translation: CASSLATGGYNEQFF.

This sequence joins TRBV19 and TRBJ2-7, with TRBD1 as a possible D gene (5 bases). V dropped 6 bases and J dropped 6 bases, with 15 bases sitting between them. The CDR3 runs to 13 residues. CDR1 and CDR2 from the germline V gene are LNHDA and SQIVND (reference sequence). The CDR3 here is CASSGTGSSEQYF. The CDR3 DNA sequence: TGTGCCAGTAGCGGAACAGGTTCCAGCGAGCAGTACTTC.

V is TRBV5-1 and J is TRBJ2-7; D remains ambiguous. V lost 1 base and J lost 2, with 13 bases in between. Per the germline V gene, CDR1 is SGHRS and CDR2 is YFSETQ. The CDR3 contains 15 residues. The CDR3 sequence: CASSLRVTAPYEQYF. The CDR3 bases are TGCGCCAGCAGCTTGCGTGTCACAGCTCCCTACGAGCAGTACTTC.

The gene calls are TRBV11-2 and TRBJ2-1; TRBD1 might be the D (5 bases). V lost 2 bases and J lost 7, with 12 bases in between. Germline V lookup: CDR1 SGHAT, CDR2 FQNNGV. CDR3 length: 14 residues. The CDR3 region is CASSLNQGRNEQFF. The CDR3 nucleotides are TGTGCCAGCAGCTTAAACCAGGGCCGGAATGAGCAGTTCTTC.

This clone was seen a few times. The chain links TRBV9 to TRBJ1-3, with D possibly TRBD1 on 6 matching bases. The CDR3 runs 14 residues. Trimming shortened V by 4 bases and J by 6 bases, and 14 bases separated the two germline ends. Germline CDR1 is SGDLS and CDR2 is YYNGEE. In DNA form, the CDR3 reads TGTGCCAGCAGCCCCCGGACAGCTGAAAACACCATATATTTT. This sequence encodes CASSPRTAENTIYF. Variable domain in full (rest from reference TRBV9 and TRBJ1-3): DSGVTQTPKHLITATGQRVTLRCSPRSGDLSVYWYQQSLDQGLQFLIQYYNGEERAKGNILERFSAQQFPDLHSELNLSSLELGDSALYFCASSPRTAENTIYFGEGSWLTVV.

The table lists this clone with a count of one. The V gene is TRBV12-5, the J gene TRBJ1-1; no clear D gene. CDR3 size: 13 residues. Per the germline V gene, CDR1 is LGHNT and CDR2 is FRNRAP. V lost 3 bases and J 4 bases, leaving 9 bases between the germline ends. CDR3 sequence (DNA): TGTGCTAGTGGTTTAGCGGCGAGCACTGAAGCTTTCTTT. This translates into CASGLAASTEAFF.

This clone occurred many times. The chain joins TRBV9 to TRBJ2-3, with 9 nucleotides matching TRBD1. Germline V gene lookup returns CDR1 SGDLS and CDR2 YYNGEE. V shed 2 bases and J 5 bases; nucleotides not matched to a gene: 9. The CDR3 runs to 16 residues. CDR3 nucleotide sequence: TGTGCCAGCAGCGTGGACGAAACAGGGGGCGTAGATACGCAGTATTTT. Translating gives CASSVDETGGVDTQYF.

The chain links TRBV18 to TRBJ2-1; weak D call: TRBD2 (5 bases). Germline values: CDR1 KGHSH, CDR2 LQKENI. This CDR3 has 16 amino acids. V lost 1 base, J lost 5 bases, and 15 bases lay in between. The CDR3 DNA is TGTGCCAGCTCACCACTTGTCGGGATTGGGCACAATGAGCAGTTCTTC. It translates to CASSPLVGIGHNEQFF.

V gene TRBV20-1 combines with J gene TRBJ2-7, with TRBD1 identical over 7 bases. The CDR3 loop spans 12 amino acids. Germline CDR1 DFQATT, CDR2 SNEGSKA (reference sequence). V was pared by 3 bases and J by 3 bases, with 2 bases of the junction left unmatched. CDR3 DNA sequence: TGCAGTGCTAGTCCAGGGGGCTACGAGCAGTACTTC. It is translated as CSASPGGYEQYF.

This chain connects TRBV11-3 to TRBJ2-3; possible D gene TRBD2, 6 bases. The CDR3 has 14 amino acids. V gave up 1 base and J gave up 3 bases, with 8 bases separating them. Per germline, CDR1 SGHNT and CDR2 YENEEA. CDR3 sequence (DNA): TGTGCCAGCAGCTTAGGCGGGGAGACAGATACGCAGTATTTT. This gives the protein CASSLGGETDTQYF.

The V gene is TRBV2, the J gene TRBJ1-1, with TRBD1 matching over 8 bases. This CDR3 comprises 14 residues. Germline V gene lookup returns CDR1 SNHLY and CDR2 FYNNEI. V was pared by 11 bases and J by 1 base, with 9 bases of the junction left unmatched. CDR3 bases: TGTGCCGGGAGGACAGGGCCCTGGAACACTGAAGCTTTCTTT. Its protein product is CAGRTGPWNTEAFF.

This chain uses TRBV18 with TRBJ2-7, with 13 nucleotides matching TRBD2. The V segment lost 6 bases and the J segment 4 bases; nucleotides outside the gene matches: 6. The CDR3 is 15 amino acids. Looked up from germline, CDR1 is KGHSH and CDR2 is LQKENI. CDR3 residues: CASSPSLAGGYEQYF. The CDR3 nucleotides read TGTGCCAGCTCCCCATCACTAGCGGGAGGGTACGAGCAGTACTTC. Using reference TRBV18 and TRBJ2-7 for the parts outside the CDR3, the full variable domain is NAGVMQNPRHLVRRRGQEARLRCSPMKGHSHVYWYRQLPEEGLKFMVYLQKENIIDESGMPKERFSAEFPKEGPSILRIQQVVRGDSAAYFCASSPSLAGGYEQYFGPGTRLTVT.

Note on this clone: At one of its ends the junction is not consistent with the germline gene, which may arise from a read error. This chain connects TRBV7-9 to TRBJ2-7, with TRBD2 identical over 8 bases. CDR3 length equals 14 residues. Germline V gene lookup returns CDR1 SEHNR and CDR2 FQNEAQ (reference sequence). CDR3 DNA sequence: TGTGCCAGCAGCAACCTGTCCCCACTAGCGGACCTCCCCTTC. It is translated as CASSNLSPLADLPF.

The genes are TRBV29-1 and TRBJ1-2; D may be TRBD1 (5 bases). Between the trimmed V and J ends, which lost 6 bases and 4 bases, there was a span of 9 bases. The germline V gene has CDR1 SQVTM and CDR2 ANQGSEA. The CDR3 covers 11 residues. CDR3 sequence (DNA): TGCAGCGTGGGGGACTTCTATGGCTACACCTTC. Translating it yields CSVGDFYGYTF.

The rearrangement links TRBV2 to TRBJ1-4, with D perhaps matching TRBD1 (5 bases). The CDR3 runs 14 residues. Germline CDR1 reads SNHLY; CDR2 reads FYNNEI. V was cut by 5 bases and J by 8 bases, with 15 bases left in between. In nucleotides, the CDR3 is TGTGCCAGCAGTCCCGACAGCGGGCACGAAAAACTGTTTTTT. This sequence encodes CASSPDSGHEKLFF.

The V gene is TRBV6-5, the J gene TRBJ1-5, with 9 bases matching TRBD1. Looked up from germline, CDR1 is MNHEY and CDR2 is SVGAGI. This CDR3 spans 15 amino acids. The trim removed 2 bases at V and 1 base at J, leaving 0 bases unmatched. CDR3 in amino acids: CASSYDRGSNQPQHF. CDR3 nucleotide sequence: TGTGCCAGCAGTTACGACAGGGGGAGCAATCAGCCCCAGCATTTT.

J is TRBJ2-2 and V is TRBV4-2; 14 bases line up with TRBD2. Trimming removed 4 bases from V and 7 bases from J; junction bases left unmatched: 8. The CDR3 loop spans 17 amino acids. Germline V lookup: CDR1 LGHNA, CDR2 YNFKEQ. CDR3 in DNA: TGTGCCAGCAGCCCCAGACTAGCGGGAGGGGGGGGCGGGGAGCTGTTTTTT. Its protein is CASSPRLAGGGGGELFF.

The chain is built from TRBV5-1 and TRBJ1-1, with D hard to call. The CDR3 extends over 13 amino acids. The V gene's germline CDR1 is SGHRS and CDR2 YFSETQ. Deletions cut 5 bases from V and 0 bases from J, with 8 bases between. The CDR3 bases are TGCGCCAGCAGGAGGTCCCTGAACACTGAAGCTTTCTTT. As protein: CASRRSLNTEAFF.

The DNA of the CDR3 is TGTGCCAGCAGCCAAGTTAGTCTATTCGGACAGGCGAACACCGGGGAGCTGTTTTTT. This translates into CASSQVSLFGQANTGELFF. This chain joins TRBV4-2 and TRBJ2-2; 7 bases are a match to TRBD1. The CDR3 length is 19 residues. Germline V gene data show CDR1 as LGHNA and CDR2 as YNFKEQ. After removal of 1 base from V and 0 bases from J, the junction contained 11 bases not matched to a gene.

This clone has a single count. The rearrangement links TRBV10-3 to TRBJ2-6, with 10 bases that match TRBD1. Germline V lookup: CDR1 ENHRY, CDR2 SYGVKD. V was clipped by 11 bases and J by 2 bases; unmatched bases: 9. The CDR3 spans 16 residues. DNA for the CDR3: TGTGCCGTCCGGACAGGGGGTTTTACTGGGGCCAACGTCCTGACTTTC. This translates into CAVRTGGFTGANVLTF.

This chain connects TRBV5-1 to TRBJ2-5; D may be TRBD1 (7 bases). The CDR3 totals 14 residues. Germline V CDR1 and CDR2: SGHRS, YFSETQ. V was trimmed by 10 bases and J by 4 bases, leaving 20 bases between them. The chain's CDR3 is CAGRQGVGGETQYF. The DNA for the CDR3 is TGCGCCGGGCGACAGGGAGTCGGGGGAGAGACCCAGTACTTC. Supplemented by reference TRBV5-1 and TRBJ2-5, the full variable domain reads KAGVTQTPRYLIKTRGQQVTLSCSPISGHRSVSWYQQTPGQGLQFLFEYFSETQRNKGNFPGRFSGRQFSNSRSEMNVSTLELGDSALYLCAGRQGVGGETQYFGPGTRLLVL.

This clone was counted a few times. This chain uses TRBV4-2 with TRBJ2-7, with 10 nucleotides matching TRBD2. Germline V CDR1 and CDR2: LGHNA, YNFKEQ. There are 15 residues in the CDR3. The junction had 5 bases not matched to a gene; V was cut back by 0 bases and J by 6 bases. CDR3 region: CASSQDPSGSREQYF. In DNA, the CDR3 is TGTGCCAGCAGCCAAGATCCTAGCGGGAGTCGCGAGCAGTACTTC.